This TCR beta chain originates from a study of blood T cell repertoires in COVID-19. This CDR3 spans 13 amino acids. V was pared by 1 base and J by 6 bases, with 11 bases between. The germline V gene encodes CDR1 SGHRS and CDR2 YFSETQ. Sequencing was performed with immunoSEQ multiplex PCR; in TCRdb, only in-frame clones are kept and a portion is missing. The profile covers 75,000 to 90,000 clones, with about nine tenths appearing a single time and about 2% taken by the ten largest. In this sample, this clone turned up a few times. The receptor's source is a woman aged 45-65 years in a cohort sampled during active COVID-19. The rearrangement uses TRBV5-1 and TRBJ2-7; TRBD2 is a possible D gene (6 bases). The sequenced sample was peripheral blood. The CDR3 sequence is CASSLPGLSEQYF. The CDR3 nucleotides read TGCGCCAGCAGCTTGCCTGGACTAAGCGAGCAGTACTTC.